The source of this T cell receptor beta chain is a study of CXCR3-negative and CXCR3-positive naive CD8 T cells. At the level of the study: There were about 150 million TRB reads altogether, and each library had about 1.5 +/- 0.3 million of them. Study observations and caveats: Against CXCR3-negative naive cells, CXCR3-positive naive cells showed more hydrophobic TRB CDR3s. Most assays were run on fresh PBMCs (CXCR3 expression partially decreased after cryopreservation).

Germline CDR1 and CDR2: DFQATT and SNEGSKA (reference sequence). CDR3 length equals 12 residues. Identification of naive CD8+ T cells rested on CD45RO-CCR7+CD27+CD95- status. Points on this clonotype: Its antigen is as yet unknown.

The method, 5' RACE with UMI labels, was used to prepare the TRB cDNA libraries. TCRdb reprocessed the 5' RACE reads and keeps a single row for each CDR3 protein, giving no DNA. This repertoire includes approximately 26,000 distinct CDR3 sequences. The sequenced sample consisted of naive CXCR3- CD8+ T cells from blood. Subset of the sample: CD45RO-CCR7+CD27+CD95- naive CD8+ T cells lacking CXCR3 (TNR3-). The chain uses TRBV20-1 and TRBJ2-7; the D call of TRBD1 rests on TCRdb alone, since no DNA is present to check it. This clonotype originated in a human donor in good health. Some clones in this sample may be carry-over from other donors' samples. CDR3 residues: CSAREPPLEQYF.